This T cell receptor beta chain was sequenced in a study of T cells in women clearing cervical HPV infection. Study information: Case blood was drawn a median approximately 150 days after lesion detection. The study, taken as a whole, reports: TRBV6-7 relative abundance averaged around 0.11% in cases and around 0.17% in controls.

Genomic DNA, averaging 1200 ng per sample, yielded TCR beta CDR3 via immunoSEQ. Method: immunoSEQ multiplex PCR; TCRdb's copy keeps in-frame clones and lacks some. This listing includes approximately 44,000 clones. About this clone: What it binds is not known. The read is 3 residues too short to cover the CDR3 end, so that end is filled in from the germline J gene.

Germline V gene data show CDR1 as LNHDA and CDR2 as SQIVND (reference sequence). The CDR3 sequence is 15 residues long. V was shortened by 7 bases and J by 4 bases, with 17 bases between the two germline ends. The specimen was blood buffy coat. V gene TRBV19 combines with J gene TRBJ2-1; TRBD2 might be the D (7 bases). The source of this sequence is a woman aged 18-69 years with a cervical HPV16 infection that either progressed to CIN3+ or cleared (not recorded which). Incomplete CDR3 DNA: TGTGCCAGTACTCCGAGGGGGGGACTATACAATGAG. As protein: CASTPRGGLYNE. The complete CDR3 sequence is CASTPRGGLYNEQFF.